The clone carrying this T cell receptor (beta chain) showed up just a few times. Per the germline V gene, CDR1 is SGDLS and CDR2 is YYNGEE. With 3 bases clipped from V and 8 bases from J, the junction kept 11 bases outside the gene matches. The CDR3 spans 15 residues. Original data processing: Counts of nucleated cells, estimated from reference gene primer amplification, were obtained. Profiling relied on immunoSEQ multiplex PCR, and the TCRdb table lists in-frame clones only, not all of them. V and J calls and clone size are as listed in that table; D and trimming were resolved from the DNA. The repertoire holds about 68,000 clones, with 84% as singletons. The sample belongs to a study of blood T cell repertoires in COVID-19. Study background: Sources were T cells, B-cell-depleted T cells, or PBMCs; the material itself was cDNA or gDNA.

The chain recombines TRBV9 with TRBJ1-2; 9 positions agree with TRBD1. The sequence derives from a man between 45 and 60 years old with active COVID-19. The sequencing input was peripheral blood. Here the CDR3 reads CASSEQGASAQGYTF. As DNA, the CDR3 is TGTGCCAGCAGCGAACAGGGGGCCTCGGCGCAGGGCTACACCTTC.